Reported below is one T cell receptor beta chain. This clone came up once. Its cognate antigen has yet to be identified. It has no much larger one-base neighbor in the sample; base qualities were not kept. Participants in the prospective study were aged roughly 18 to 95 years, lived in 24 United States geographic areas, and enrolled through a virtual design. In the prospective study, participants were assigned to cohorts based on the clinical history participants reported in a screening survey and a study questionnaire. Recovered participants in ImmuneRACE Cohort 3 were defined by two consecutive negative NP/OP PCR tests, clearance by a healthcare professional, or resolution of symptoms. Each participant in the prospective study had whole blood, serum and a nasopharyngeal or oropharyngeal swab collected by mobile phlebotomists. Additional blood draws and questionnaires over an approximately two-month period could optionally be provided by prospective study participants. Prospective study blood samples were shipped either frozen or at room temperature before DNA extraction.

CDR1 and CDR2, per the germline V gene, are MDHEN and SYDVKM. The CDR3 spans 15 residues, from the cysteine through the phenylalanine. The kept DNA is CDR3 alone, 45 bases in frame from the first base. Cut back by 6 bases and 0 bases, the V and J ends lie 12 bases apart. The immunoSEQ Assay, a bias-controlled multiplex PCR, was used to amplify TCRbeta CDR3 regions from genomic DNA. Turning to the authors' computational methods: The number of nucleated cells in each sample was estimated from the amplification of reference gene primers within the assay. Sequence reads were collapsed and filtered to measure the absolute abundance of every unique TCRbeta CDR3 rearrangement. Productive Simpson clonality was computed per sample as the square root of Simpson's diversity index over productive rearrangements. TCRdb's version of the immuneACCESS table is confined to in-frame rearrangements and falls short of the full clone set. An unresolved V gene accounts for under half of the shortfall where checked; the remainder is of unknown origin. Clone size and the V and J calls come from that table; the DNA yielded D and trimming. The sample has about 330,000 clones on record, 92% of them singletons. The ten biggest clones cover less than 20% of the sample.

This entry comes from a study of blood T cell repertoires in COVID-19 (dated by TCRdb to the early 2020s). For the wider study: Collaborator samples came from the United States, Italy and Spain and covered acute and convalescent phases of COVID-19. The prospective study material was composed of cDNA or gDNA derived from T cells, B-cell-depleted T cells, or PBMCs. Subjects who had been exposed to COVID-19, were actively infected with it, or had recovered from it provided the deeply sampled blood TCRbeta repertoires that made up the dataset. The repertoires were made available in a free public database intended to serve as a resource for research on the immune response to SARS-CoV-2. The samples were drawn from the first 160 participants of the ongoing ImmuneRACE study and from more than 1,000 subjects provided by 6 global collaborators. Nearly every sample came with metadata listing a de-identified subject ID, COVID-19 status, age in years and sex. Where available, HLA class I and class II types were obtained from metadata supplied by the sample provider rather than from assay-based typing.

General conclusions and limits of the study: The amount of clinical and demographic metadata varied by source and participant and was provided uncurated.

The chain links TRBV28 with TRBJ1-5, and the D gene may be TRBD1, 6 bases matching. Sequencing input: PBMCs or T cells enriched from blood (not recorded which). The TCR originated in a woman aged 25-40 years who had recovered from COVID-19. CDR3 reads: CASSLDRSSNQPQHF. The base sequence is TGTGCCAGCAGCCTTGACAGGTCTAGCAATCAGCCCCAGCATTTT.